This T cell receptor beta chain was identified in a study of T cell changes during pregnancy in multiple sclerosis. The V gene lost 8 bases and the J gene lost 3 bases, with 13 bases spanning the gap. The CDR3 has 13 amino acids. The germline V gene encodes CDR1 LNHDA and CDR2 SQIVND (reference sequence). Only in-frame clones appear in the TCRdb table, and some are missing; sequencing was by immunoSEQ multiplex PCR. The sample has around 110,000 clones, 80% to 95% seen once; the top ten hold 1.5% to 1.7%. This TCR was sampled from a female donor with multiple sclerosis, enrolled in a pregnancy study. Sequenced here: peripheral blood, sampled in the third trimester of pregnancy. The chain joins TRBV19 to TRBJ1-1; D is unclear. CDR3 nucleotide sequence: TGTGCCAGTTCTGCAGGTGCTCACACTGAAGCTTTCTTT. Protein product: CASSAGAHTEAFF.